These T cell receptor beta chains were read from a single sample in a study of T-cell reconstitution after alpha-beta-depleted transplantation in children. In TCRdb, the PCR reads were re-called with MiXCR into one record per CDR3 protein. The sample lists roughly 66,000 distinct CDR3 sequences, 4% to 5% occurring once. Sequences were derived from PBMCs, mostly from graft donor cells, sampled 180 days after TCRalphabeta/CD19-depleted stem cell transplant. These receptors were collected from a boy in the first two years of life who had a stem cell transplant for acute myeloid leukemia, so the T cells may come from the graft donor. Both conserved end residues are trimmed from each CDR3.

length: 14; V: TRBV10-3; CDR3: AISESRQGDFEKLF
length: 14; V: TRBV23-1; CDR3: ASSQLEGSSYNEQF
length: 10; V: TRBV20-1; CDR3: SAQGVGDTIY
length: 15; V: TRBV12-3/TRBV12-4; CDR3: ASSLALGQGAERKLF
length: 13; V: TRBV7-3; CDR3: ASSSRGALFNEQF
length: 11; V: TRBV6-1; CDR3: ASSEQQNYGYT
length: 16; V: TRBV4-1; CDR3: ASSQVHLGGANTGELF
length: 12; V: TRBV11-3; CDR3: ASSLLEPSYEQY
length: 12; V: TRBV20-1; CDR3: SASPSGGQNEQF
length: 14; V: TRBV12-3/TRBV12-4; CDR3: ASSLSVRGVRETQY